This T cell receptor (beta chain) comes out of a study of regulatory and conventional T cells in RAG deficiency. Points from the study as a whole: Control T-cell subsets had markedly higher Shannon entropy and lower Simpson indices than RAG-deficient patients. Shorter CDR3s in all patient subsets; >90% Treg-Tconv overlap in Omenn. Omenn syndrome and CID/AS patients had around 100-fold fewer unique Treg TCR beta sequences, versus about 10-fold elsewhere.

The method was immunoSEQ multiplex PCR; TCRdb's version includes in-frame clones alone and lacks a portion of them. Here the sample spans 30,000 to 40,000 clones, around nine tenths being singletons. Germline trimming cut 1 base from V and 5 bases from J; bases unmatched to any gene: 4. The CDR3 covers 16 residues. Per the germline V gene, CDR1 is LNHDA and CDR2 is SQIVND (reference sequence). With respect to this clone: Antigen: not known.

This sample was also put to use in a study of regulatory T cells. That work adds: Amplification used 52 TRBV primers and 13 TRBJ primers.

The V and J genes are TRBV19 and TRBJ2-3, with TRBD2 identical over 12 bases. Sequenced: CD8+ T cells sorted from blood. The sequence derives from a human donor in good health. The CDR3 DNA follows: TGTGCCAGTAGTATAGGCGGGACTAGCGGGCGAGATACGCAGTATTTT. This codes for CASSIGGTSGRDTQYF.